This T cell receptor (beta chain) was obtained from a study of CD8 T cells in ankylosing spondylitis. TCRdb re-called the 5' RACE reads through MiXCR, storing one row per CDR3 protein. This table has about 160,000 distinct CDR3 sequences, about 16% appearing once. Many counts were recorded for this clonotype. Its specificity is not known. V was trimmed by 3 bases and J by 1 base, leaving 16 bases between them. The CDR3 has 15 amino acids. In germline, CDR1 is DFQATT, CDR2 SNEGSKA (reference sequence). Study results and limitations: Ankylosing spondylitis blood appeared to be characterized by a TCR beta motif of under ten highly homologous variants. Previous work reported some of these motif variants in the synovial fluid and blood of reactive arthritis.

V is TRBV20-1 and J is TRBJ2-7; a possible D gene is TRBD2 (6 bases). The sequence was collected from a male donor with ankylosing spondylitis or in good health (not recorded which). Sequenced: blood, either unsorted or a sorted T cell fraction (not recorded which). The CDR3 loop is CSASPTSGRSYEQYF. CDR3 nucleotide sequence: TGCAGTGCTAGCCCCACCAGCGGGCGTTCCTACGAGCAGTACTTC.